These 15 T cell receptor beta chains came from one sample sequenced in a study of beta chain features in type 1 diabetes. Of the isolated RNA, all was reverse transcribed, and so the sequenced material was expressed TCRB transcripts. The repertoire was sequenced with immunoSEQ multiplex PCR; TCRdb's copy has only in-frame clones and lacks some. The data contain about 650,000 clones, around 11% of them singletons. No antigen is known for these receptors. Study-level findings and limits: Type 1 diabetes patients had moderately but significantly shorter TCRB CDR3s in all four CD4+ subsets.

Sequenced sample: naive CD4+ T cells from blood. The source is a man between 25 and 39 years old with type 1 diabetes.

In DNA, the CDR3 is TGTGCCAGCAGCCAGGCCAGCGGGGGATCCTACGAGCAGTACTTC. Translated: CASSQASGGSYEQYF. The rearrangement joins TRBV28 to TRBJ2-7; 8 bases are a match to TRBD2. Germline assignment: CDR1 MDHEN and CDR2 SYDVKM. The V and J ends lost 6 bases and 1 base, in that order; junction bases with no gene match: 8. This CDR3 has 15 amino acids. Full variable domain (rest looked up from reference TRBV28 and TRBJ2-7): DVKVTQSSRYLVKRTGEKVFLECVQDMDHENMFWYRQDPGLGLRLIYFSYDVKMKEKGDIPEGYSVSREKKERFSLILESASTNQTSMYLCASSQASGGSYEQYFGPGTRLTVT.

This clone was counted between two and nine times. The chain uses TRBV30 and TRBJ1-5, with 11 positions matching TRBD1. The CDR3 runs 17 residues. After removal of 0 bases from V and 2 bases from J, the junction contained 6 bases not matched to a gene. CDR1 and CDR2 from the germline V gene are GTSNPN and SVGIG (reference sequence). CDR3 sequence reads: CAWSVGVGQGGNQPQHF. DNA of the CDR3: TGTGCCTGGAGTGTAGGAGTGGGACAGGGGGGCAATCAGCCCCAGCATTTT.

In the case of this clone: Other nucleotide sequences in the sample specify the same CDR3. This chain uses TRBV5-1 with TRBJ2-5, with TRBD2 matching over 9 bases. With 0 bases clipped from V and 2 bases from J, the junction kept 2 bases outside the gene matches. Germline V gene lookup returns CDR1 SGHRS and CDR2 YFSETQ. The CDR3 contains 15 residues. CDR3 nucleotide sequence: TGCGCCAGCAGCTTGGGGCTAGCGGGGCAAGAGACCCAGTACTTC. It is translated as CASSLGLAGQETQYF.

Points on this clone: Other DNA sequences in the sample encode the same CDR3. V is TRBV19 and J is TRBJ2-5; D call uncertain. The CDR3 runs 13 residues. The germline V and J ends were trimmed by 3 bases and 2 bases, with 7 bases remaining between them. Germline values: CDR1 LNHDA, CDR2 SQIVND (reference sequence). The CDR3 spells CASSIGRQETQYF. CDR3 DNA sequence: TGTGCCAGTAGTATCGGTCGGCAAGAGACCCAGTACTTC.

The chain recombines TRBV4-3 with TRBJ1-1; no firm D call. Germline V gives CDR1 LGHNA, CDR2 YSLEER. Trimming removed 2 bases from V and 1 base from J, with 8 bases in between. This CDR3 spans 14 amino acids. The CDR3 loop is CASSQYQENTEAFF. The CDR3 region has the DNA TGCGCCAGCAGCCAATATCAAGAGAACACTGAAGCTTTCTTT.

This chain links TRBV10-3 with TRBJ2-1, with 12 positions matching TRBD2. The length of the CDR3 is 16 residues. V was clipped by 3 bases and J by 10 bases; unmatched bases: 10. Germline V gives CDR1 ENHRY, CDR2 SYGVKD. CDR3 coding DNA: TGTGCCATCAGTGATTTCGGGACTAGCGGGCTTCGGGAGCAGTTCTTC. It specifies CAISDFGTSGLREQFF.

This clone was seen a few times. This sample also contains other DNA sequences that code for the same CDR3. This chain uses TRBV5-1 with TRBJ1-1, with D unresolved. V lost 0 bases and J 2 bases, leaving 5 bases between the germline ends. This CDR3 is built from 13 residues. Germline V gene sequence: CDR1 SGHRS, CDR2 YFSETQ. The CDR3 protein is CASSLVANTEAFF. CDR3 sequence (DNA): TGCGCCAGCAGCTTGGTAGCAAACACTGAAGCTTTCTTT.

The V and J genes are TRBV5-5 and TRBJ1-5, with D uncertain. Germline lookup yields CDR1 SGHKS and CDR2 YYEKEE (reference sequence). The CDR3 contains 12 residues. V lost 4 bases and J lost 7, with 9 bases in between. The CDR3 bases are TGTGCCAGCAGCCTGCTGGGGCAGCCCCAGCATTTT. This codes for CASSLLGQPQHF.

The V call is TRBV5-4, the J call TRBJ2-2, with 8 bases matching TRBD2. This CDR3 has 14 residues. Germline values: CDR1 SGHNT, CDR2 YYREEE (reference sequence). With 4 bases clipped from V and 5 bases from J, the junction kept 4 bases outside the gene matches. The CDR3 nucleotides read TGTGCCAGCAGCCTGGCTAGCGGGACCGGGGAGCTGTTTTTT. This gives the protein CASSLASGTGELFF. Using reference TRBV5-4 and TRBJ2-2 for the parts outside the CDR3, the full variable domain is ETGVTQSPTHLIKTRGQQVTLRCSSQSGHNTVSWYQQALGQGPQFIFQYYREEENGRGNFPPRFSGLQFPNYSSELNVNALELDDSALYLCASSLASGTGELFFGEGSRLTVL.

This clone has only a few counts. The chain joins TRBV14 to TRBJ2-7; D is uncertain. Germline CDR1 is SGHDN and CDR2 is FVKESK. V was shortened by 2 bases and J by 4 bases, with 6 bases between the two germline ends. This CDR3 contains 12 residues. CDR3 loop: CASSQYRYEQYF. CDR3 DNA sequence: TGTGCCAGCAGCCAATATCGGTACGAGCAGTACTTC. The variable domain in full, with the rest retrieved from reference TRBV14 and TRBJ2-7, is EAGVTQFPSHSVIEKGQTVTLRCDPISGHDNLYWYRRVMGKEIKFLLHFVKESKQDESGMPNNRFLAERTGGTYSTLKVQPAELEDSGVYFCASSQYRYEQYFGPGTRLTVT.

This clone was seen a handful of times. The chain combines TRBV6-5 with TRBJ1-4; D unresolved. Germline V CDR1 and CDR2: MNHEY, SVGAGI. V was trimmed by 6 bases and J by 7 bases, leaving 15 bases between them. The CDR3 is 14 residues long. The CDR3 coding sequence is TGTGCCAGCAGACTGGGAGCCCGGGGTGAAAAACTGTTTTTT. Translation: CASRLGARGEKLFF.

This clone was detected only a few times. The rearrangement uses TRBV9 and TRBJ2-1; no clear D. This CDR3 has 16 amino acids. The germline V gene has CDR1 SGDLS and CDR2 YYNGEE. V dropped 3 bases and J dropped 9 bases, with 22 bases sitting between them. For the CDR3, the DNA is TGTGCCAGCAGCGCCTACCCACATGGAGAAGTCGGTGAGCAGTTCTTC. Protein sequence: CASSAYPHGEVGEQFF.

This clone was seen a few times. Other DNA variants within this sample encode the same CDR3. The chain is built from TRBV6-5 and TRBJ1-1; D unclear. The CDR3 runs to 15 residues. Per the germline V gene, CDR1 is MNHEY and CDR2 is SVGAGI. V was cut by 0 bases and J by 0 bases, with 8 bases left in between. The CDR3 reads CASSYSIEMNTEAFF. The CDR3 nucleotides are TGTGCCAGCAGTTACTCGATAGAGATGAACACTGAAGCTTTCTTT.

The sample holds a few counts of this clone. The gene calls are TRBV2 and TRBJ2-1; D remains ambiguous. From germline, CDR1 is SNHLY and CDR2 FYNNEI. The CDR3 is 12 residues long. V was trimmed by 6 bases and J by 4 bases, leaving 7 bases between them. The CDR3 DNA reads TGTGCCAGCAGAGGCATTTACAATGAGCAGTTCTTC. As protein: CASRGIYNEQFF.

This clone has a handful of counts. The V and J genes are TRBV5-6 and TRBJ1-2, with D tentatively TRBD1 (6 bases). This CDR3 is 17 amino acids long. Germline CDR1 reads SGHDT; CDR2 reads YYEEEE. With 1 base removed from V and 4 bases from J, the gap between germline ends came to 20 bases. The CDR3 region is CASSLRTALKISYGYTF. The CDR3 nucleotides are TGTGCCAGCAGCTTGCGGACAGCGCTCAAGATTTCCTATGGCTACACCTTC.